This TCR beta chain was sequenced for a study of shared clonotypes between healthy human individuals. The germline V gene encodes CDR1 SGDLS and CDR2 YYNGEE. Trimming pared 3 bases from V and 2 bases from J, leaving 9 bases between. This CDR3 has 14 amino acids. Clones were sequenced by immunoSEQ multiplex PCR, and TCRdb holds only the in-frame ones, with some missing. This table has roughly 660,000 clones, roughly 91% appearing once. This receptor was identified in a man aged 18 to 29 in good health. Some clones in this sample may be carry-over from other donors' samples. Sequencing was done on a sample of memory CD8+ T cells from PBMCs. The subset denotes: CD45RO+ cells pooled with CCR7-negative TemRA cells. The genes are TRBV9 and TRBJ1-3, with a tentative D call TRBD1 (5 bases). The CDR3 loop is CASSAGGAGNTIYF. The CDR3 DNA follows: TGTGCCAGCAGCGCGGGGGGTGCTGGAAACACCATATATTTT.